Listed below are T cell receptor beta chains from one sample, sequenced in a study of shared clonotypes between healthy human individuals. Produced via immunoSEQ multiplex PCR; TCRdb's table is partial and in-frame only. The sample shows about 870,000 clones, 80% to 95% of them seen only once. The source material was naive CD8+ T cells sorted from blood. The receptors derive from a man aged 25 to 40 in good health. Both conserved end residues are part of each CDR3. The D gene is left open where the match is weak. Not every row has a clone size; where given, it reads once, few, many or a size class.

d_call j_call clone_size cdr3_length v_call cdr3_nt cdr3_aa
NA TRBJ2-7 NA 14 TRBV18 TGTGCCAGCTCGCCAGGACACGGTTCCTACGAGCAGTACTTC CASSPGHGSYEQYF
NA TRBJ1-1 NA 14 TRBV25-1 TGTGCCAGCAGTGCATCAGGCCGGAACACTGAAGCTTTCTTT CASSASGRNTEAFF
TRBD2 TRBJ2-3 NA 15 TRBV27 TGTGCCAGCAGTCCCATAGCGGGAGTCACAGATACGCAGTATTTT CASSPIAGVTDTQYF
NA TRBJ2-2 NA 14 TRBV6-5 TGTGCCAGCAGTTATGGGGTTCGAACCGGGGAGCTGTTTTTT CASSYGVRTGELFF
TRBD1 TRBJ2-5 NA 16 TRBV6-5 TGTGCCAGCAGTTTCGCACAGGGGGAAAACCAAGAGACCCAGTACTTC CASSFAQGENQETQYF
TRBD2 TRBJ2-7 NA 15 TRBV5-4 TGTGCCAGCAGCTCGGGACTACCGAGCTCCTACGAGCAGTACTTC CASSSGLPSSYEQYF
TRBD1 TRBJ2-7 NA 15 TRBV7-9 TGTGCCAGCAGCTTTGGACAGGGGGCATCCTACGAGCAGTACTTC CASSFGQGASYEQYF
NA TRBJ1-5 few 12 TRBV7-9 TGTGCCAGCAGCTTAGAAGGTCAGCCCCAGCATTTT CASSLEGQPQHF
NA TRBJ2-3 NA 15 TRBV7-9 TGTGCCAGCAATAGAAAAGGGCAGGGATCCGATACGCAGTATTTT CASNRKGQGSDTQYF
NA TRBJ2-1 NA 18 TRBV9 TGTGCCAGCAGCACCCCGAGGGGGGGCCCCCTGGTCTACAATGAGCAGTTCTTC CASSTPRGGPLVYNEQFF
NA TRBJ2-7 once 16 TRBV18 TGTGCCAGCTCACCAATCATAGGCGGGTCCTCCTACGAGCAGTACTTC CASSPIIGGSSYEQYF
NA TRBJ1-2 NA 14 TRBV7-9 TGTGCCAGCAGCTTGTTGGACACTTTGGATGGCTACACCTTC CASSLLDTLDGYTF
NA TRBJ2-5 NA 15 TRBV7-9 TGTGCCAGCACCCCCGTAAGGGGCGCCGAGGAGACCCAGTACTTC CASTPVRGAEETQYF
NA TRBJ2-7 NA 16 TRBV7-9 TGTGCCAGCAGCTTCCCTGACAGGTCCCCCTCCTACGAGCAGTACTTC CASSFPDRSPSYEQYF
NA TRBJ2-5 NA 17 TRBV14 TGTGCCAGCAGCCCCGGTGAGGGAATAGCGGCTAAAGAGACCCAGTACTTC CASSPGEGIAAKETQYF
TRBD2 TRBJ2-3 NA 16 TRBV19 TGTGCCAGTAGTTTCCGGACTAGCGGGAGCACAGATACGCAGTATTTT CASSFRTSGSTDTQYF
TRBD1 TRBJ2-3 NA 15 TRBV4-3 TGCGCCAGCAGGAAACGGGACAGGGGAACAGATACGCAGTATTTT CASRKRDRGTDTQYF
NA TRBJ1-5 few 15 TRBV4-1 TGCGCCAGCAGCCAGCGACACGTTAGCAATCAGCCCCAGCATTTT CASSQRHVSNQPQHF
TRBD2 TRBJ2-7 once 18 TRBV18 TGTGCCAGCTCACACCGGGGGTCTAGCGGGAGGTCAACCTACGAGCAGTACTTC CASSHRGSSGRSTYEQYF
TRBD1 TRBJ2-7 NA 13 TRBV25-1 TGTGCCAGCAGGGGACAGGGGTCCTACGAGCAGTACTTC CASRGQGSYEQYF
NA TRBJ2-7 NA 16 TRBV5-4 TGTGCCAGCAGCTTGGGGACTAACCGGAACGATTACGAGCAGTACTTC CASSLGTNRNDYEQYF
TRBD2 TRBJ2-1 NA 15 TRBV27 TGTGCCAGCAGTTATGGGCTAGCGGGAGCGAATGAGCAGTTCTTC CASSYGLAGANEQFF
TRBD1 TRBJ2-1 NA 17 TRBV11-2 TGTGCCAGCAGCGTTGGGACAGGGCTAAGTGCCTACAATGAGCAGTTCTTC CASSVGTGLSAYNEQFF
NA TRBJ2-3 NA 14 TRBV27 TGTGCCAGCAGCCCGTTGGTTCGGACAGATACGCAGTATTTT CASSPLVRTDTQYF
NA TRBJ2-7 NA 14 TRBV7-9 TGTGCCAGCAGCTCTCACGTAGAGGGCTACGAGCAGTACTTC CASSSHVEGYEQYF
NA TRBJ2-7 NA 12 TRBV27 TGTGCCAGCAGTTTACTAGGCGACGAGCAGTACTTC CASSLLGDEQYF
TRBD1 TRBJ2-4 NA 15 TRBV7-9 TGTGCCAGCAGCGGAACCGGGACAGGAAAAAACATTCAGTACTTC CASSGTGTGKNIQYF
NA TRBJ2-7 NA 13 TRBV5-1 TGCGCCAGCAGCCCCAGGGGGGGCTACGAGCAGTACTTC CASSPRGGYEQYF
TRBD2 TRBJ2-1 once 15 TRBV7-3 TGTGCCAGCAGCCCGACCTGGCGGGAGAGTCGTGAGCAGTTCTTC CASSPTWRESREQFF
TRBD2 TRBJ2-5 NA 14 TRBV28 TGTGCCAGCACTTTTAGACTAGCGGGAGAGACCCAGTACTTC CASTFRLAGETQYF
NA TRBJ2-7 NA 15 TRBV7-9 TGTGCCAGCAGCTTTTTCGTAGGGGACGGATACGAGCAGTACTTC CASSFFVGDGYEQYF
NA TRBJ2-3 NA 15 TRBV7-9 TGTGCCAGCAGCGACCTCGCACAGGGCACAGATACGCAGTATTTT CASSDLAQGTDTQYF
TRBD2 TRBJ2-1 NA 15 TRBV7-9 TGTGCCAGCAGCTTAGCGCGACTAGCCGGCAATGAGCAGTTCTTC CASSLARLAGNEQFF
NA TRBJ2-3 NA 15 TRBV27 TGTGCCAGCAGTGCAGGGTTCTCGGGCACAGATACGCAGTATTTT CASSAGFSGTDTQYF
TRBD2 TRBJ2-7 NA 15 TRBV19 TGTGCCAGTAGTATTTTCGCGGGAGGGTCCTACGAGCAGTACTTC CASSIFAGGSYEQYF
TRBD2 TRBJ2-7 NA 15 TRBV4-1 TGCGCCAGCAGCCAAGCGCGGACTAGTAGCTACGAGCAGTACTTC CASSQARTSSYEQYF
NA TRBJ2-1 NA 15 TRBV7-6 TGTGCCAGCAGCTCAATAGCCAGCTCCTACAATGAGCAGTTCTTC CASSSIASSYNEQFF
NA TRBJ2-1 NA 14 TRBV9 TGTGCCAGCAGCGTAGGACAGTCCCTGGATGAGCAGTTCTTC CASSVGQSLDEQFF
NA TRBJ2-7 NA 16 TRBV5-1 TGCGCCAGCAGCTTGGGTTCCTTAGGCCTCGGATACGAGCAGTACTTC CASSLGSLGLGYEQYF
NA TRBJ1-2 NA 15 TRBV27 NA CASSTSTGVPYGYTF
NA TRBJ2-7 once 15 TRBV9 TGTGCCAGCAGCGTAGGGCCGGCTCCGACCTACGAGCAGTACTTC CASSVGPAPTYEQYF
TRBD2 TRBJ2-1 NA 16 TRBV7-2 TGTGCCAGCAGCTCCGGCGCGGGAGCCCCCTACAATGAGCAGTTCTTC CASSSGAGAPYNEQFF
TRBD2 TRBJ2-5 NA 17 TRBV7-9 TGTGCCAGCAGCTTGCTTTCCCCTAGCGGGGGCCAAGAGACCCAGTACTTC CASSLLSPSGGQETQYF
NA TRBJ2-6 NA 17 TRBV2 TGTGCCAGCCTTGTTCGGGACCGAGTCTCTGGGGCCAACGTCCTGACTTTC CASLVRDRVSGANVLTF
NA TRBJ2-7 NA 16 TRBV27 TGTGCCAGCAGTTTATCCTCCAGTGGGCGGGCGGGGGAGCAGTACTTC CASSLSSSGRAGEQYF
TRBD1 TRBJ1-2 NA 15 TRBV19 TGTGCCAGTAGTAAACCCCAACAGGGGCAATTCTTATACACCTTC CASSKPQQGQFLYTF
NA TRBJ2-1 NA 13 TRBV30 TGTGCCTGGAGTGTATTTGGTGGGAATGAGCAGTTCTTC CAWSVFGGNEQFF
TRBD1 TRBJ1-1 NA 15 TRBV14 TGTGCCAGCAGCCACATAGAGTCAGGGGGCCTCGGAGCTTTCTTT CASSHIESGGLGAFF
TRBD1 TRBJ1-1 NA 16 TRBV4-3 TGCGCCAGCAGCCAAGGACAGGGGGCGCCGAGCACTGAAGCTTTCTTT CASSQGQGAPSTEAFF
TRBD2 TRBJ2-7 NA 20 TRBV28 TGTGCCAGCAGCCGTATAGGGGGACCCCTAGCGGGAGGCCTCACCTACGAGCAGTACTTC CASSRIGGPLAGGLTYEQYF
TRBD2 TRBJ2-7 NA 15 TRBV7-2 TGTGCCAGCAGCCCAGCGGGAGGGCCCTCCTACGAGCAGTACTTC CASSPAGGPSYEQYF
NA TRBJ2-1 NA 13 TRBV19 TGTGCCAGTAATAATCGGGACAACAATGAGCAGTTCTTC CASNNRDNNEQFF
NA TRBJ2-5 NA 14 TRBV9 TGTGCCAGCAGCGTAGCGGGAGCGGTTGAGACCCAGTACTTC CASSVAGAVETQYF
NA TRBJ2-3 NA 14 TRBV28 TGTGCCAGCGGGCGTCGGGGCAGCACAGATACGCAGTATTTT CASGRRGSTDTQYF